This T cell receptor (beta chain) is drawn from a study of cytomegalovirus exposure and HLA in healthy donors. Broader study findings: Subsequent analysis revealed that first-cohort TCR clusters tended to co-occur in the 120 validation repertoires. Testing in vitro showed a few CMV-associated chains specific for CMV antigens.

Data came from immunoSEQ multiplex PCR; TCRdb stores just in-frame clones and leaves some out. The repertoire holds about 84,000 clones, around 90% seen once, with about 1.9% in the top ten. Points on this clone: The antigen remains undetermined.

The sequence was collected from a man aged 30 to 45 in good health and CMV-seronegative. Material: PBMCs.

Written as DNA, the CDR3 is TGTGCCACCAGCAGAGATTTTGAACAGAAGAACACTGAAGCTTTCTTT. Translating it yields CATSRDFEQKNTEAFF. The chain employs TRBV15 and TRBJ1-1; D is ambiguous. Germline V gives CDR1 LNHNV, CDR2 YYDKDF (reference sequence). Trimming pared 0 bases from V and 1 base from J, leaving 12 bases between. This CDR3 has 16 residues. Full variable domain (missing parts from reference TRBV15 and TRBJ1-1): DAMVIQNPRYQVTQFGKPVTLSCSQTLNHNVMYWYQQKSSQAPKLLFHYYDKDFNNEADTPDNFQSRRPNTSFCFLDIRSPGLGDTAMYLCATSRDFEQKNTEAFFGQGTRLTVV.